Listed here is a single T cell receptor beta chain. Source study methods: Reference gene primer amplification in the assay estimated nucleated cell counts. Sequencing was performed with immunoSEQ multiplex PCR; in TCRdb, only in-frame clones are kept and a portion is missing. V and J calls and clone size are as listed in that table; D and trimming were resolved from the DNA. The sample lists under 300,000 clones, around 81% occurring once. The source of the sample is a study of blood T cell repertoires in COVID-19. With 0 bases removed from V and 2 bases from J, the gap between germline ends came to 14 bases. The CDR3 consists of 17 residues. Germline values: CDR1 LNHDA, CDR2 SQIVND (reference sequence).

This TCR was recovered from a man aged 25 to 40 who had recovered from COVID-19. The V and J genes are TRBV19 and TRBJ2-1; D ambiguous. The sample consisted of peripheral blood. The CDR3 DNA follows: TGTGCCAGTAGTATAGATATCACAGACCTCACCTACAATGAGCAGTTCTTC. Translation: CASSIDITDLTYNEQFF.